Each of the 26 T cell receptor beta chains below was sequenced from the same sample in a study of PD-L1 blockade in urothelial cancer. TCRdb's table, derived via immunoSEQ multiplex PCR, lists solely in-frame clones and lacks some. The data show about 87,000 clones, roughly 89% seen once. As for time point: pretreatment peripheral blood. The sample consisted of PBMCs, taken around atezolizumab (anti-PD-L1) treatment. Source of these receptors: a man in his sixties with urothelial cancer.

J is TRBJ1-2 and V is TRBV6-5; 8 bases match TRBD1. The germline gives CDR1 MNHEY, CDR2 SVGAGI. Losses at the gene ends were 4 bases for V and 3 bases for J; bases not matched to a gene: 1. There are 13 residues in the CDR3. CDR3 in DNA: TGTGCCAGCAGTTCGGACAGGGACTATGGCTACACCTTC. Its translation is CASSSDRDYGYTF.

The chain uses TRBV9 and TRBJ2-7; 7 bases are shared with TRBD1. CDR1 and CDR2 (germline): SGDLS, YYNGEE. J lost 2 bases, V lost 4 bases, and 3 bases had no gene match. CDR3 length: 13 residues. The CDR3, as DNA: TGTGCCAGCAGCCGGGGACAGACCTACGAGCAGTACTTC. Translated: CASSRGQTYEQYF. The variable domain in full, completed from reference TRBV9 and TRBJ2-7, reads DSGVTQTPKHLITATGQRVTLRCSPRSGDLSVYWYQQSLDQGLQFLIQYYNGEERAKGNILERFSAQQFPDLHSELNLSSLELGDSALYFCASSRGQTYEQYFGPGTRLTVT.

V and J are TRBV2 and TRBJ2-7; a weak D match, TRBD1 (6 bases). The V gene's germline CDR1 is SNHLY and CDR2 FYNNEI. This CDR3 spans 15 amino acids. Between the trimmed V and J ends, which lost 2 bases and 0 bases, there was a span of 11 bases. This chain's CDR3 is CASSELGASSYEQYF. The CDR3 bases are TGTGCCAGCAGTGAATTGGGGGCCAGCTCCTACGAGCAGTACTTC. The whole variable domain, remainder taken from reference TRBV2 and TRBJ2-7, is EPEVTQTPSHQVTQMGQEVILRCVPISNHLYFYWYRQILGQKVEFLVSFYNNEISEKSEIFDDQFSVERPDGSNFTLKIRSTKLEDSAMYFCASSELGASSYEQYFGPGTRLTVT.

V gene TRBV20-1 combines with J gene TRBJ2-7; D uncertain. V was cut by 5 bases and J by 3 bases, with 8 bases left in between. This CDR3 is 11 amino acids long. The germline V gene has CDR1 DFQATT and CDR2 SNEGSKA (reference sequence). CDR3 region: CSAHRSYEQYF. The CDR3 DNA reads as TGCAGTGCTCACAGAAGCTACGAGCAGTACTTC.

This clone was detected only a few times. The genes are TRBV9 and TRBJ2-7; 8 positions match TRBD1. V shed 2 bases, J shed 0 bases, and the junction held 1 base outside the gene matches. Germline CDR1 and CDR2: SGDLS and YYNGEE. The CDR3 extends over 14 amino acids. CDR3 nucleotides: TGTGCCAGCAGCGTGGACAGGGACTCCTACGAGCAGTACTTC. It encodes CASSVDRDSYEQYF.

The genes are TRBV5-1 and TRBJ2-1, with 11 bases aligning to TRBD2. Germline-derived CDR1 and CDR2 are SGHRS and YFSETQ. The CDR3 is 15 amino acids. Germline trimming cut 0 bases from V and 6 bases from J; bases unmatched to any gene: 2. CDR3 nucleotides: TGCGCCAGCAGCTTGGGTAGCGGGGGGGGCAATGAGCAGTTCTTC. It translates to CASSLGSGGGNEQFF.

V and J are TRBV19 and TRBJ2-6, with 8 bases aligning to TRBD1. V shed 4 bases and J 2 bases; nucleotides not matched to a gene: 7. CDR3 length: 17 amino acids. CDR1 is LNHDA, CDR2 SQIVND, per germline (reference sequence). Here the CDR3 reads CASSTGQGEAGANVLTF. The CDR3 coding sequence is TGTGCCAGTAGTACCGGACAGGGAGAGGCTGGGGCCAACGTCCTGACTTTC.

This chain connects TRBV30 to TRBJ2-1, with 8 positions matching TRBD2. The V gene's germline CDR1 is GTSNPN and CDR2 SVGIG (reference sequence). V was clipped by 5 bases and J by 5 bases; unmatched bases: 11. There are 15 residues in the CDR3. The CDR3, as DNA: TGTGCCTGGGCCCTCCTGGCGGGGGGAAACAATGAGCAGTTCTTC. Translating it yields CAWALLAGGNNEQFF. Full variable domain (missing parts from reference TRBV30 and TRBJ2-1): SQTIHQWPATLVQPVGSPLSLECTVEGTSNPNLYWYRQAAGRGLQLLFYSVGIGQISSEVPQNLSASRPQDRQFILSSKKLLLSDSGFYLCAWALLAGGNNEQFFGPGTRLTVL.

The CDR3 spells CASSPQSSHYNEQFF. In DNA form, the CDR3 reads TGTGCCAGCTCACCACAGAGTAGCCACTACAATGAGCAGTTCTTC. V gene TRBV18 combines with J gene TRBJ2-1; D gene ambiguous. The CDR3 is 15 amino acids. Germline V lookup: CDR1 KGHSH, CDR2 LQKENI. Trimming left V 1 base short and J 3 bases short, with 10 bases between. Filled out from reference TRBV18 and TRBJ2-1, the complete variable domain reads NAGVMQNPRHLVRRRGQEARLRCSPMKGHSHVYWYRQLPEEGLKFMVYLQKENIIDESGMPKERFSAEFPKEGPSILRIQQVVRGDSAAYFCASSPQSSHYNEQFFGPGTRLTVL.

The chain is built from TRBV4-1 and TRBJ1-1; maybe TRBD1 (6 bases). Germline V gene lookup returns CDR1 MGHRA and CDR2 YSYEKL. V was clipped by 0 bases and J by 1 base, with 9 bases between them. The CDR3 length is 15 residues. CDR3 coding DNA: TGCGCCAGCAGCCAAGATCGGGGGGCGAACACTGAAGCTTTCTTT. It codes for CASSQDRGANTEAFF.

This clone was seen a single time. V and J are TRBV10-3 and TRBJ2-3; D uncertain. This CDR3 is built from 11 residues. Germline assignment: CDR1 ENHRY and CDR2 SYGVKD. Deletions cut 5 bases from V and 3 bases from J, with 3 bases between. The CDR3 spells CAISSTDTQYF. CDR3 nucleotides: TGTGCCATCAGTTCAACAGATACGCAGTATTTT.

This clone was detected once. The rearrangement joins TRBV5-1 to TRBJ2-3; a possible D gene is TRBD2 (5 bases). This CDR3 comprises 17 residues. Trimming shortened V by 0 bases and J by 0 bases, and 14 bases separated the two germline ends. The V gene's germline CDR1 is SGHRS and CDR2 YFSETQ. The CDR3 spells CASSLAREILSTDTQYF. CDR3 nucleotides: TGCGCCAGCAGCTTGGCCCGGGAAATATTAAGCACAGATACGCAGTATTTT.

The V gene is TRBV10-3, the J gene TRBJ1-2; 10 nucleotides align to TRBD1. The germline CDR1 and CDR2 sequences are ENHRY and SYGVKD. Germline trimming cut 6 bases from V and 4 bases from J; bases unmatched to any gene: 8. This CDR3 has 15 residues. CDR3 bases: TGTGCCATCAGGGGGGGACAGGGGCCCGGCTATGGCTACACCTTC. This gives the protein CAIRGGQGPGYGYTF.

The CDR3 loop reads CASSHGTGGNQPQHF. The DNA of the CDR3 is TGTGCCAGCAGCCACGGGACAGGGGGCAATCAGCCCCAGCATTTT. This chain connects TRBV7-9 to TRBJ1-5; 10 positions agree with TRBD1. The CDR3 spans 15 residues. V shed 5 bases and J 2 bases; nucleotides not matched to a gene: 3. Per the germline V gene, CDR1 is SEHNR and CDR2 is FQNEAQ (reference sequence).

The rearrangement uses TRBV9 and TRBJ1-1; D uncertain. The CDR3 covers 12 residues. Germline CDR1 is SGDLS and CDR2 is YYNGEE. V was clipped by 0 bases and J by 5 bases, with 5 bases between them. CDR3 in DNA: TGTGCCAGCAGCGTAGGGGAGACTGAAGCTTTCTTT. This sequence encodes CASSVGETEAFF.

The rearrangement uses TRBV5-5 and TRBJ1-5, with D possibly TRBD1 on 6 matching bases. Trimming removed 5 bases at V and 0 bases at J, with 18 bases between. The CDR3 covers 17 residues. Looked up from germline, CDR1 is SGHKS and CDR2 is YYEKEE (reference sequence). CDR3 amino acids: CASSPSAGALSNQPQHF. CDR3 bases: TGTGCCAGCAGTCCCTCGGCAGGGGCACTTAGCAATCAGCCCCAGCATTTT.

The CDR3 DNA sequence: TGTGCCAGCAGCTCGCGGCTATCCTACAATGAGCAGTTCTTC. It is translated as CASSSRLSYNEQFF. The V gene is TRBV11-3, the J gene TRBJ2-1; D unresolved. V shed 4 bases and J shed 1 base, with 8 bases lying between them. Germline V gene sequence: CDR1 SGHNT, CDR2 YENEEA. This CDR3 has 14 amino acids.

This sequence joins TRBV5-4 and TRBJ2-3, with 9 bases aligning to TRBD2. The V gene's germline CDR1 is SGHNT and CDR2 YYREEE (reference sequence). This CDR3 contains 17 residues. Trimming cost V 1 base and J 4 bases; bases outside gene matches: 10. Written as DNA, the CDR3 is TGTGCCAGCAGCTTGAGTGGTAGCGGGGGAAGGGCAGATACGCAGTATTTT. Translating it yields CASSLSGSGGRADTQYF.

J is TRBJ1-1 and V is TRBV4-3; 8 bases are shared with TRBD1. The junction had 10 bases not matched to a gene; V was cut back by 3 bases and J by 7 bases. This CDR3 has 15 amino acids. CDR1 and CDR2 from the germline V gene are LGHNA and YSLEER. CDR3 sequence: CASSQGSQGAIEAFF. CDR3 DNA: TGCGCCAGCAGCCAGGGGTCGCAGGGGGCGATTGAAGCTTTCTTT.

The chain couples TRBV2 to TRBJ1-1, with D hard to call. Germline CDR1 and CDR2: SNHLY and FYNNEI. The CDR3 spans 15 residues. V lost 2 bases, J lost 0 bases, and 10 bases lay in between. The chain's CDR3 is CASSERQVMNTEAFF. CDR3 DNA: TGTGCCAGCAGTGAAAGGCAGGTTATGAACACTGAAGCTTTCTTT.

The chain carries TRBV2 and TRBJ1-4; 9 positions agree with TRBD1. Germline CDR1 SNHLY, CDR2 FYNNEI. The CDR3 contains 20 residues. The J segment lost 0 bases and the V segment lost 7 bases, leaving 18 bases of the junction unmatched. CDR3 loop: CASTTQKGQGKVSTNEKLFF. The CDR3 DNA reads as TGTGCCAGCACGACACAGAAGGGACAGGGCAAAGTATCAACTAATGAAAAACTGTTTTTT. Filled out from reference TRBV2 and TRBJ1-4, the complete variable domain reads EPEVTQTPSHQVTQMGQEVILRCVPISNHLYFYWYRQILGQKVEFLVSFYNNEISEKSEIFDDQFSVERPDGSNFTLKIRSTKLEDSAMYFCASTTQKGQGKVSTNEKLFFGSGTQLSVL.

The CDR3 DNA is TGTGCCAGCAGTGAACAGGGGGCTTTTTACAATGAGCAGTTCTTC. It codes for CASSEQGAFYNEQFF. The rearrangement uses TRBV25-1 and TRBJ2-1; 8 bases are a match to TRBD1. The J segment lost 4 bases and the V segment lost 2 bases, leaving 4 bases of the junction unmatched. The CDR3 contains 15 residues. Germline CDR1 reads MGHDK; CDR2 reads SYGVNS.

This sequence joins TRBV11-2 and TRBJ2-7; TRBD1 matches at 8 bases. This CDR3 has 14 amino acids. After removal of 8 bases from V and 5 bases from J, the junction contained 11 bases not matched to a gene. Germline CDR1 SGHAT, CDR2 FQNNGV. CDR3 DNA: TGTGCCAGCGCACGGCAGGGGGCGTATCACGAGCAGTACTTC. Its translation is CASARQGAYHEQYF.

This clone was seen only a few times. The V and J genes are TRBV5-4 and TRBJ1-2; no clear D. The CDR3 length is 13 residues. The ends were cut back, 2 bases at V and 4 bases at J, with 9 bases in the middle. Per germline, CDR1 SGHNT and CDR2 YYREEE (reference sequence). DNA for the CDR3: TGTGCCAGCAGCTTCGTGTCCAGCTATGGCTACACCTTC. Its translation is CASSFVSSYGYTF.

The rearrangement joins TRBV6-5 to TRBJ1-3; D gene ambiguous. Germline V gives CDR1 MNHEY, CDR2 SVGAGI. Trimming cost V 2 bases and J 0 bases, with 11 bases left between them. This CDR3 has 16 amino acids. The CDR3 DNA is TGTGCCAGCAGTTACCCACTCGCTAGCTCTGGAAACACCATATATTTT. It yields the protein CASSYPLASSGNTIYF.

This clone was found once. The rearrangement joins TRBV7-3 to TRBJ2-1; 8 nucleotides match TRBD2. Germline CDR1 reads SGHTA; CDR2 reads FQGTGA. The junction had 13 bases not matched to a gene; V was cut back by 5 bases and J by 7 bases. CDR3 size: 16 residues. In nucleotides, the CDR3 is TGTGCCAGCAGCGGACAGTCCGCGGGGGGCCATAATGAGCAGTTCTTC. This gives the protein CASSGQSAGGHNEQFF.